The 2 T cell receptor beta chains presented below share a single source sample, sequenced in a study of cytomegalovirus exposure and HLA in healthy donors. TCRdb's copy holds only in-frame clones and misses some; the assay was immunoSEQ multiplex PCR. The sample holds about 250,000 clones, less than 90% seen once. Sequenced: PBMCs. The source of these receptors is a man younger than 35 in good health and CMV-seropositive.

Ten or more counts support this clone. This sequence joins TRBV4-1 and TRBJ2-7, with D tentatively TRBD1 or TRBD2 (5 bases each). CDR3 length equals 13 residues. V shed 0 bases and J shed 6 bases, with 9 bases lying between them. Germline V CDR1 and CDR2: MGHRA, YSYEKL. The CDR3 is CASSQDLGPEQYF. In DNA form, the CDR3 reads TGCGCCAGCAGCCAAGATCTGGGACCCGAGCAGTACTTC.

The chain links TRBV19 to TRBJ2-1; TRBD1 matches at 9 bases. CDR1 is LNHDA, CDR2 SQIVND, per germline (reference sequence). The length of the CDR3 is 15 residues. Losses at the gene ends were 6 bases for V and 12 bases for J; bases not matched to a gene: 15. The CDR3 coding sequence is TGTGCCAGTAGGCCCCGGACAGGGGCAGAGGGTCGGCAGTTCTTC. Protein: CASRPRTGAEGRQFF.